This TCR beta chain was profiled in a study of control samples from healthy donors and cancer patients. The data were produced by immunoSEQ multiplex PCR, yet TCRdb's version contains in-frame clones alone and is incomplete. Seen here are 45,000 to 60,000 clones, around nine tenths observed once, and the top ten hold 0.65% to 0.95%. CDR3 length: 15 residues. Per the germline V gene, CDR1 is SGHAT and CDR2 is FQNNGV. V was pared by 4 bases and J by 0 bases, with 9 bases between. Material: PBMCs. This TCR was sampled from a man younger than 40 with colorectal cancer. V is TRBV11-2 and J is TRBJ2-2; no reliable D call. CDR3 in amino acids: CASSSVTTNTGELFF. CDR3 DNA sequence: TGTGCCAGCAGCTCCGTGACGACGAACACCGGGGAGCTGTTTTTT.